This T cell receptor beta chain was identified during a study of blood T cells in healthy people across ages. Germline assignment: CDR1 MDHEN and CDR2 SYDVKM. Trimming left V 1 base short and J 7 bases short, with 16 bases between. CDR3 length: 15 amino acids. As regards this clonotype: Its antigen is undetermined.

The sample providers were healthy Caucasian people from Russia, aged about 6 to 95. Through a sample-barcoded 5' primer and a J-beta primer mix, a second PCR was run for 7 to 11 cycles. TCRdb re-derived calls from the 5' RACE reads in MiXCR, one entry per CDR3 protein. Of almost 300,000 distinct CDR3 sequences detected, 25% to 30% appear once; the ten largest clones hold roughly 28%. Findings and limits, study-wide: Roughly linear age-related decline in beta diversity appeared, significant by age approximately 41. Unsorted PBMCs prevented conclusive naive versus antigen-experienced comparison. Estimates of diversity drawn from one million T cells were considered underestimates.

Sequencing was performed on blood. The clonotype was recovered from a woman in her 70s in good health. This sequence joins TRBV28 and TRBJ1-2; possibly TRBD1 for D (6 bases). CDR3 region: CASSLFGQNAGGYTF. The CDR3 coding sequence is TGTGCCAGCAGTTTATTTGGACAGAATGCGGGTGGCTACACCTTC.